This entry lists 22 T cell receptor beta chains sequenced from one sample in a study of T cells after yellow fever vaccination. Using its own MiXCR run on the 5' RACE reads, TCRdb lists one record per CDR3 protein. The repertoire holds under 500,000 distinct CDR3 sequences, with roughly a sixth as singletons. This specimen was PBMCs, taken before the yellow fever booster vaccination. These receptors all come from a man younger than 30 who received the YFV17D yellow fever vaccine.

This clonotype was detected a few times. CDR3: CASSPGGAFRELFF. Here the CDR3 DNA reads TGCGCCAGCTCCCCAGGGGGTGCCTTTCGGGAGCTGTTTTTT. V gene TRBV5-1 combines with J gene TRBJ2-2; 7 positions agree with TRBD1. CDR1 SGHRS and CDR2 YFSETQ come from the germline V gene. V was clipped by 7 bases and J by 9 bases; unmatched bases: 12. The CDR3 totals 14 residues.

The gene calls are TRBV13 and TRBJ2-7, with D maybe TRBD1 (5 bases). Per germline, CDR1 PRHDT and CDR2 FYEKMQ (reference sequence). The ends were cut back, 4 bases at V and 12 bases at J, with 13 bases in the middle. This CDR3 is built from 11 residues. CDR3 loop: CASSSRWGRYF. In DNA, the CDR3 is TGTGCCAGCAGCTCCCGGTGGGGCCGGTACTTC.

This chain's CDR3 is CASSLGVAANQPQHF. The CDR3 coding sequence is TGTGCCAGCAGCTTGGGAGTAGCGGCGAATCAGCCCCAGCATTTT. This chain joins TRBV5-5 and TRBJ1-5, with D uncertain. Germline assignment: CDR1 SGHKS and CDR2 YYEKEE (reference sequence). The CDR3 is made up of 15 amino acids. The V gene lost 0 bases and the J gene lost 4 bases, with 11 bases spanning the gap.

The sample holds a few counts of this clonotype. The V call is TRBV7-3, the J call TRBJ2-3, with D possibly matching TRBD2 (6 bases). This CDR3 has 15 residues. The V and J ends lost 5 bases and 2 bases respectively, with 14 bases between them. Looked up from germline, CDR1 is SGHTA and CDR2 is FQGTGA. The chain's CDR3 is CASSRDGGFTDTQYF. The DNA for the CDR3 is TGTGCCAGCAGCCGCGACGGAGGGTTCACAGATACGCAGTATTTT.

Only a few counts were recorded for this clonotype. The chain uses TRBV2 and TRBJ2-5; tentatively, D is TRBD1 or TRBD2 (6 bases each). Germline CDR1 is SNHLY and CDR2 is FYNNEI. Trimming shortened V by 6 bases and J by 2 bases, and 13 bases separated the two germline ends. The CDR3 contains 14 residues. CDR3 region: CASREGHLQETQYF. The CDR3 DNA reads TGTGCCAGCAGGGAGGGACATTTACAAGAGACCCAGTACTTC.

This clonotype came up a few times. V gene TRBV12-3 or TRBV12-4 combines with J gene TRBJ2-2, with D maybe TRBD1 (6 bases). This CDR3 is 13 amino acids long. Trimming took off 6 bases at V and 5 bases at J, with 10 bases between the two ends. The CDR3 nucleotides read TGTGCCAGCAGGGAACAGGGAACCGGGGAGCTGTTTTTT. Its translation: CASREQGTGELFF.

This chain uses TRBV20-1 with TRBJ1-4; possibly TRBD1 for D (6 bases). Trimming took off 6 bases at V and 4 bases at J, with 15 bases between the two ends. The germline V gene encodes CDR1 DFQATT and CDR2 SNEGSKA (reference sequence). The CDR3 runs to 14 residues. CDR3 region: CSADTGSSNEKLFF. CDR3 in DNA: TGCAGTGCAGACACAGGGTCGAGTAATGAAAAACTGTTTTTT.

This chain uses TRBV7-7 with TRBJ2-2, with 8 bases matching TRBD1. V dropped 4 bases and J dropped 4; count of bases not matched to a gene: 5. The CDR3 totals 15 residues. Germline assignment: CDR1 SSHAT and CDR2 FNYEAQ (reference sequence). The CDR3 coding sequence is TGTGCCAGCAGCTCAAGACAGGGGTTCACCGGGGAGCTGTTTTTT. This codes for CASSSRQGFTGELFF.

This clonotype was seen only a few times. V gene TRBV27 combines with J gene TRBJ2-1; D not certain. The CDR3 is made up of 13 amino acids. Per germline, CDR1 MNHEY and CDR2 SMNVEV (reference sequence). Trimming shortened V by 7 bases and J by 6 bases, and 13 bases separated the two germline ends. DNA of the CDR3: TGTGCCAGCACCCCAGAAGGGCTCAATGAGCAGTTCTTC. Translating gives CASTPEGLNEQFF.

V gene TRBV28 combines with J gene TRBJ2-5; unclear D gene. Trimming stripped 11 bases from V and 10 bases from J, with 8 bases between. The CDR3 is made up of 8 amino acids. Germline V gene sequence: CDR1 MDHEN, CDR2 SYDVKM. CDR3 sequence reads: CALVVQYF. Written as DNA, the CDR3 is TGTGCCTTAGTGGTCCAGTACTTC.

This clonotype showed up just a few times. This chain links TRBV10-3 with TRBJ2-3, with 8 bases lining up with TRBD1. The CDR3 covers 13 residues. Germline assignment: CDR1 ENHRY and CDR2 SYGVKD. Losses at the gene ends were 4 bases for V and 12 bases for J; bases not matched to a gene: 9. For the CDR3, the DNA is TGTGCCATCAGTGGGAGCGACAGGGGAACTCAGTATTTT. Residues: CAISGSDRGTQYF.

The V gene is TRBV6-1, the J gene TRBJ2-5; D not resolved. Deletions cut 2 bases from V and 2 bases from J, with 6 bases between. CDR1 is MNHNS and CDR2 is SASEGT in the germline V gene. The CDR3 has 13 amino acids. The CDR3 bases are TGTGCCAGCAGTGAAATTGGGCAAGAGACCCAGTACTTC. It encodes CASSEIGQETQYF.

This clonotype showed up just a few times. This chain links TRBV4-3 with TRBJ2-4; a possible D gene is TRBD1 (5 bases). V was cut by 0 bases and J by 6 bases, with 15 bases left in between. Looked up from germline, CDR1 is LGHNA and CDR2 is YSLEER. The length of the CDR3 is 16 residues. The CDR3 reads CASSQDVGQGGNIQYF. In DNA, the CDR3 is TGCGCCAGCAGCCAAGATGTCGGCCAGGGCGGAAACATTCAGTACTTC.

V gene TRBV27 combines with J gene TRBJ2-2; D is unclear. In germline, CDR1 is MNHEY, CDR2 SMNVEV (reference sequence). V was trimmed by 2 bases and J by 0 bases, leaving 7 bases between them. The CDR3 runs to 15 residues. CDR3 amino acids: CASSLRLPNTGELFF. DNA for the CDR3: TGTGCCAGCAGTTTAAGACTCCCGAACACCGGGGAGCTGTTTTTT.

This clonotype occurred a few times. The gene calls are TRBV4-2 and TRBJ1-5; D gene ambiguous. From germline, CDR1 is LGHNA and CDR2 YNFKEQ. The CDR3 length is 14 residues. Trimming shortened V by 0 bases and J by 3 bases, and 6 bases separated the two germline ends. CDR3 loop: CASSQDAANQPQHF. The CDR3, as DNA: TGTGCCAGCAGCCAAGATGCAGCCAATCAGCCCCAGCATTTT.

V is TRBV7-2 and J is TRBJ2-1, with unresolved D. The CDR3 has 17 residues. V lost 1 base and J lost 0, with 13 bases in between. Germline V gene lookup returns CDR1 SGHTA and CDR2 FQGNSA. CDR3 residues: CASSLVGSGFSYNEQFF. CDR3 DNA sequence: TGTGCCAGCAGCTTAGTTGGTAGTGGGTTCTCCTACAATGAGCAGTTCTTC.

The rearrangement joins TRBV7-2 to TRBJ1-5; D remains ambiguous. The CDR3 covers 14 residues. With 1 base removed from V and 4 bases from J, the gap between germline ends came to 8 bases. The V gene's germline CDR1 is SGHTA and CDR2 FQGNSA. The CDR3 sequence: CASSLGWRNQPQHF. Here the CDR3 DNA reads TGTGCCAGCAGCTTAGGTTGGCGGAATCAGCCCCAGCATTTT.

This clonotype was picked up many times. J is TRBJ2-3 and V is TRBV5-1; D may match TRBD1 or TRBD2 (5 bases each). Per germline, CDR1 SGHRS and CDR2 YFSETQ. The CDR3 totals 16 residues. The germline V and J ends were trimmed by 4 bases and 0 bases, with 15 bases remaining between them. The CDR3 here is CASSAGTDSSTDTQYF. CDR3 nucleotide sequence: TGCGCCAGCAGCGCCGGGACGGATAGCAGCACAGATACGCAGTATTTT.

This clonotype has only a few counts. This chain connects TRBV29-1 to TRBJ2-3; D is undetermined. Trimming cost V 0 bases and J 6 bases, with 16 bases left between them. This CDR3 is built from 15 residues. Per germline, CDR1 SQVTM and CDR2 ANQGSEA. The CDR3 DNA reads TGCAGCGTTGAAGAAAAGTGGGGTGGGTTTGATACGCAGTATTTT. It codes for CSVEEKWGGFDTQYF.

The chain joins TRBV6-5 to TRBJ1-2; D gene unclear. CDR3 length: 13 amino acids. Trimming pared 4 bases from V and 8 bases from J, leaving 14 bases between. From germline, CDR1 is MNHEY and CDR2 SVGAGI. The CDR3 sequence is CASSSRYLGGYTF. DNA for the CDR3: TGTGCCAGCAGTTCGAGGTACCTGGGGGGCTACACCTTC.

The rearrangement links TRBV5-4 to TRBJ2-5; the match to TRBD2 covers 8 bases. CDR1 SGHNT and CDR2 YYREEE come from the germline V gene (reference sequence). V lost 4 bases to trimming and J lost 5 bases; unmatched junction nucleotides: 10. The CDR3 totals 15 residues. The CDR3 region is CASSTGGALSETQYF. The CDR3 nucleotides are TGTGCCAGCAGCACCGGGGGGGCCCTTTCTGAGACCCAGTACTTC.

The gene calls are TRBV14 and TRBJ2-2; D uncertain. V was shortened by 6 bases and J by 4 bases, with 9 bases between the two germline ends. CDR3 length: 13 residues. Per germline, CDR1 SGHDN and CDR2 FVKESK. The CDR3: CASRKQFTGELFF. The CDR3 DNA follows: TGTGCCAGCAGAAAACAATTCACCGGGGAGCTGTTTTTT.